The entry below gives a single T cell receptor (beta chain) sequence along with its context. Trimming cost V 4 bases and J 0 bases, with 18 bases left between them. Germline V gives CDR1 SQVTM, CDR2 ANQGSEA. The length of the CDR3 is 16 residues. Primers: 60 Vbeta forward and 13 Jbeta reverse. Sequenced by immunoSEQ multiplex PCR; TCRdb stores in-frame clones only, minus some. Its clone listing holds about 110,000 clones. These data are taken from a study of cytomegalovirus exposure and HLA in healthy donors. The rearrangement joins TRBV29-1 to TRBJ1-2, with no clear D. Sequencing input: PBMCs. This receptor was taken from a man in his fifties in good health and CMV-seronegative. The CDR3 region is CSVAGRAQLTNYGYTF. The CDR3 DNA reads as TGCAGCGTTGCCGGGAGGGCGCAACTCACTAACTATGGCTACACCTTC.